The 22 T cell receptor beta chains below all came from one sample that was sequenced in a study of cytomegalovirus exposure and HLA in healthy donors. Primers: 60 Vbeta forward and 13 Jbeta reverse. TCRdb's copy holds only in-frame clones and misses some; the assay was immunoSEQ multiplex PCR. The table records 130,000 or so clones, roughly four fifths of them present only once. Sequences were obtained from PBMCs. The receptors derive from a woman aged 50 to 65 in good health and CMV-seropositive.

This clone was recorded once. The chain has TRBV7-9 and TRBJ1-5; D ambiguous. This CDR3 has 13 amino acids. Trimming stripped 5 bases from V and 5 bases from J, with 10 bases between. The germline gives CDR1 SEHNR, CDR2 FQNEAQ (reference sequence). CDR3 sequence: CASSPNSDQPQHF. CDR3 DNA sequence: TGTGCCAGCAGCCCCAACAGTGATCAGCCCCAGCATTTT.

The chain combines TRBV11-2 with TRBJ1-2; D possibly corresponds to TRBD1 (6 bases). The CDR3 covers 14 residues. Germline assignment: CDR1 SGHAT and CDR2 FQNNGV. V was clipped by 5 bases and J by 6 bases, with 16 bases between them. The CDR3 sequence is CASSLQTGWDGYTF. CDR3 coding DNA: TGTGCCAGCAGCCTCCAGACAGGTTGGGATGGCTACACCTTC.

V gene TRBV7-9 combines with J gene TRBJ2-7; TRBD2 matches 8 bases. Germline CDR1 SEHNR, CDR2 FQNEAQ (reference sequence). The V gene end was trimmed by 2 bases and the J gene end by 4 bases; junction bases not matched to a gene: 7. The CDR3 has 15 amino acids. The CDR3 region is CASSLLGGGRYEQYF. The DNA for the CDR3 is TGTGCCAGCAGCTTATTGGGCGGGGGGAGGTACGAGCAGTACTTC.

This chain links TRBV5-6 with TRBJ2-5; TRBD2 agrees at 11 bases. Per the germline V gene, CDR1 is SGHDT and CDR2 is YYEEEE. V shed 1 base and J 2 bases; nucleotides not matched to a gene: 4. This CDR3 comprises 16 residues. In nucleotides, the CDR3 is TGTGCCAGCAGCTTGAGTCTAGCGGGGGGTCAAGAGACCCAGTACTTC. Protein product: CASSLSLAGGQETQYF. Full variable domain (outside the CDR3, taken from reference TRBV5-6 and TRBJ2-5): DAGVTQSPTHLIKTRGQQVTLRCSPKSGHDTVSWYQQALGQGPQFIFQYYEEEERQRGNFPDRFSGHQFPNYSSELNVNALLLGDSALYLCASSLSLAGGQETQYFGPGTRLLVL.

The chain combines TRBV4-1 with TRBJ1-1; D is possibly TRBD1 (5 bases). The V end was cut by 4 bases, the J end by 1 base, with 13 bases between. Germline V gene lookup returns CDR1 MGHRA and CDR2 YSYEKL. There are 15 residues in the CDR3. Here the CDR3 DNA reads TGCGCCAGCAGCCGCGTGTTCGGACAGAACACTGAAGCTTTCTTT. It is translated as CASSRVFGQNTEAFF.

V and J are TRBV7-3 and TRBJ2-1; 10 bases are shared with TRBD2. The CDR3 loop spans 16 amino acids. Trimming removed 4 bases from V and 1 base from J; junction bases left unmatched: 4. Germline V lookup: CDR1 SGHTA, CDR2 FQGTGA. Written as DNA, the CDR3 is TGTGCCAGCAGCTCCCGGACTAGCGGTTCCTACAATGAGCAGTTCTTC. As protein: CASSSRTSGSYNEQFF.

The J gene is TRBJ1-1, the V gene TRBV6-6; tentative D call: TRBD1 (6 bases). Germline loops: CDR1 MNHNY, CDR2 SVGAGI (reference sequence). Trimming took 2 bases from V and 11 from J, leaving 9 bases between them. This CDR3 region has 11 residues. The CDR3 DNA sequence: TGTGCCAGCAGTTACAGGGGACACGCTTTCTTT. Its translation: CASSYRGHAFF.

This clone was counted once. This chain uses TRBV7-9 with TRBJ2-5; D not certain. Trimming took off 1 base at V and 5 bases at J, with 5 bases between the two ends. The CDR3 totals 12 residues. In germline, CDR1 is SEHNR, CDR2 FQNEAQ (reference sequence). CDR3 sequence reads: CASSLGQETQYF. In nucleotides, the CDR3 is TGTGCCAGCAGCTTAGGGCAGGAGACCCAGTACTTC.

The chain recombines TRBV11-2 with TRBJ2-3; tentatively, D is TRBD2 (6 bases). This CDR3 has 14 residues. Per germline, CDR1 SGHAT and CDR2 FQNNGV. The ends were cut back, 3 bases at V and 4 bases at J, with 11 bases in the middle. CDR3 DNA: TGTGCCAGCAGCTTCCGGGGGATGGCAGATACGCAGTATTTT. This sequence encodes CASSFRGMADTQYF.

The V gene is TRBV7-9, the J gene TRBJ1-3; D perhaps matches TRBD1 (6 bases). Trimming took 5 bases from V and 4 from J, leaving 15 bases between them. In germline, CDR1 is SEHNR, CDR2 FQNEAQ (reference sequence). The CDR3 is made up of 15 amino acids. The DNA for the CDR3 is TGTGCCAGCAGCCCCGGAAGGGGGTGGGGAAACACCATATATTTT. This encodes CASSPGRGWGNTIYF.

The V gene is TRBV28, the J gene TRBJ1-1, with D possibly being TRBD1 (5 bases). The CDR3 covers 13 residues. Germline assignment: CDR1 MDHEN and CDR2 SYDVKM. With 10 bases removed from V and 5 bases from J, the gap between germline ends came to 17 bases. CDR3 nucleotides: TGTGCCACCCGCCTGGGGGGTCTGACTGAAGCTTTCTTT. Its protein product is CATRLGGLTEAFF.

This rearrangement joins TRBV19 to TRBJ2-1; 9 positions agree with TRBD1. Germline V gene lookup returns CDR1 LNHDA and CDR2 SQIVND (reference sequence). The CDR3 runs to 15 residues. V lost 7 bases to trimming and J lost 8 bases; unmatched junction nucleotides: 12. In nucleotides, the CDR3 is TGTGCCAGTAACGGACAGGGGCACCTTGGGGATGAGCAGTTCTTC. It translates to CASNGQGHLGDEQFF.

The V gene is TRBV20-1, the J gene TRBJ2-5; D not resolved. The CDR3 runs to 11 residues. From germline, CDR1 is DFQATT and CDR2 SNEGSKA (reference sequence). Deletions cut 7 bases from V and 4 bases from J, with 10 bases between. CDR3 sequence reads: CSGVNRETQYF. The CDR3 nucleotides read TGCAGTGGAGTGAATCGAGAGACCCAGTACTTC.

The DNA of the CDR3 is TGCGCCAGCAGCCAAAACCCTCGCCAGGCCCAAACTAATGAAAAACTGTTTTTT. Encoded protein: CASSQNPRQAQTNEKLFF. J is TRBJ1-4 and V is TRBV5-1; D is undetermined. There are 18 residues in the CDR3. CDR1 and CDR2 from the germline V gene are SGHRS and YFSETQ. V was cut by 4 bases and J by 1 base, with 20 bases left in between.

This chain joins TRBV11-2 and TRBJ1-1, with TRBD1 as a possible D gene (5 bases). This CDR3 is 14 amino acids long. Germline V gene lookup returns CDR1 SGHAT and CDR2 FQNNGV. V lost 1 base and J 8 bases, leaving 14 bases between the germline ends. In nucleotides, the CDR3 is TGTGCCAGCAGCTTAGGGGTGGGGCGGGGGGAAGCTTTCTTT. Protein sequence: CASSLGVGRGEAFF.

V gene TRBV5-1 combines with J gene TRBJ1-3; 8 bases line up with TRBD1. The V and J ends lost 2 bases and 0 bases, in that order; junction bases with no gene match: 13. Germline V gene sequence: CDR1 SGHRS, CDR2 YFSETQ. This CDR3 has 19 amino acids. The DNA of the CDR3 is TGCGCCAGCAGCTTAGGGACAGGCCACCCGTTAAGCTCTGGAAACACCATATATTTT. It codes for CASSLGTGHPLSSGNTIYF.

The genes are TRBV4-1 and TRBJ2-3, with TRBD2 matching over 9 bases. The J segment lost 5 bases and the V segment lost 1 base, leaving 13 bases of the junction unmatched. CDR3 size: 18 residues. Germline V lookup: CDR1 MGHRA, CDR2 YSYEKL. The CDR3 nucleotides read TGCGCCAGCAGCCAAGGGACCATAGCGGGGGCAACCATAGATACGCAGTATTTT. This encodes CASSQGTIAGATIDTQYF.

The chain joins TRBV12-5 to TRBJ1-2; 9 bases align to TRBD1. Trimming at V came to 6 bases and at J to 7 bases, leaving 24 bases not matched to a gene. The germline V gene encodes CDR1 LGHNT and CDR2 FRNRAP. The CDR3 is 19 residues long. DNA for the CDR3: TGTGCTAGTGGCCTCCCCGGGGGGGGGACCGGGACAGGGTTGCGTGGCTACACCTTC. Amino acid sequence: CASGLPGGGTGTGLRGYTF.

The chain is built from TRBV5-1 and TRBJ1-1, with D possibly matching TRBD1 (5 bases). The CDR3 covers 14 residues. Germline lookup yields CDR1 SGHRS and CDR2 YFSETQ. V lost 2 bases and J 1 base, leaving 9 bases between the germline ends. The CDR3 loop reads CASSLQVSNTEAFF. The CDR3, as DNA: TGCGCCAGCAGCTTACAGGTTTCGAACACTGAAGCTTTCTTT.

This chain connects TRBV11-1 to TRBJ1-2, with D uncertain. CDR1 SGHAT and CDR2 FQDESV come from the germline V gene (reference sequence). The CDR3 runs 13 residues. Trimming removed 3 bases from V and 6 bases from J, with 11 bases in between. The CDR3, as DNA: TGTGCCAGCAGCTTCGCGGAGAGGAATGGCTACACCTTC. Translation gives CASSFAERNGYTF.

This sequence joins TRBV19 and TRBJ2-3, with D perhaps matching TRBD1 (5 bases). Trimming removed 2 bases at V and 5 bases at J, with 11 bases between. The CDR3 runs 14 residues. From germline, CDR1 is LNHDA and CDR2 SQIVND (reference sequence). CDR3 in amino acids: CASSIPREKDTQYF. CDR3 nucleotides: TGTGCCAGTAGTATACCCAGGGAAAAAGATACGCAGTATTTT.

This chain joins TRBV7-2 and TRBJ2-3; TRBD1 is a possible D gene (6 bases). V gave up 7 bases and J gave up 0 bases, with 17 bases separating them. The CDR3 sequence is 16 residues long. CDR1 is SGHTA and CDR2 is FQGNSA in the germline V gene. The CDR3 region has the DNA TGTGCCAGCACCCTCTATCGGGACACTAGCACAGATACGCAGTATTTT. Translating gives CASTLYRDTSTDTQYF.